This T cell receptor (beta chain) appears in the sequencing data of a study of prognosis after radiotherapy for stage I lung cancer. This CDR3 is built from 15 residues. CDR1 is LNHDA and CDR2 is SQIVND in the germline V gene (reference sequence). The junction had 14 bases not matched to a gene; V was cut back by 9 bases and J by 5 bases. With two-round multiplex PCR, TCR beta CDR3 sequences were amplified from genomic DNA. Primers specific to each TRBV and TRBJ gene were used in first-round PCR. TCRdb passed the multiplex PCR reads through MiXCR, listing each CDR3 protein once. The sample records around 56,000 distinct CDR3 sequences, about 25% being singletons. Note on this clonotype: The antigen is undetermined.

Points from the study as a whole: Medians of around 9,500 versus 6,500 showed unique TCR clone counts falling after stereotactic body radiation therapy.

Sequencing was performed on PBMCs, taken before or after stereotactic body radiation therapy (not recorded which). The chain combines TRBV19 with TRBJ1-2, with 8 bases matching TRBD1. The TCR sequence derives from a donor aged 50 or older with non-small cell lung cancer. The CDR3 bases are TGTGCCAGCACCAAACAAGGGGACAGGTGGTATGGCTACACCTTC. Translation gives CASTKQGDRWYGYTF. Based on the CDR3 plus reference TRBV19 and TRBJ1-2, the full variable domain is DGGITQSPKYLFRKEGQNVTLSCEQNLNHDAMYWYRQDPGQGLRLIYYSQIVNDFQKGDIAEGYSVSREKKESFPLTVTSAQKNPTAFYLCASTKQGDRWYGYTFGSGTRLTVV.